The clone carrying this TCR beta chain was counted many times. The data were obtained in a study of spatial heterogeneity in lung cancer. TCRdb processed the 5' RACE reads anew with MiXCR; each CDR3 protein has one entry. This sample has 25,000 to 30,000 distinct CDR3 sequences, with 4.5% to 7.5% found just once. Stated time point: blood at routine non-recurrence follow-up after resection. The study sequenced unsorted whole RNA from tumor, nontumor lung or frozen PBMC. The length of the CDR3 is 15 residues. Trimming removed 5 bases from V and 4 bases from J, with 12 bases in between. The germline gives CDR1 MDHEN, CDR2 SYDVKM.

This clonotype originated in a male donor with early-stage non-small cell lung cancer. The V call is TRBV28, the J call TRBJ2-6; D might be TRBD2 (6 bases). This sample comprised PBMCs, obtained at follow-up. In DNA form, the CDR3 reads TGTGCCAGCAGTGAGGAGGGCAGAGGGGCCAACGTCCTGACTTTC. Amino acids: CASSEEGRGANVLTF.